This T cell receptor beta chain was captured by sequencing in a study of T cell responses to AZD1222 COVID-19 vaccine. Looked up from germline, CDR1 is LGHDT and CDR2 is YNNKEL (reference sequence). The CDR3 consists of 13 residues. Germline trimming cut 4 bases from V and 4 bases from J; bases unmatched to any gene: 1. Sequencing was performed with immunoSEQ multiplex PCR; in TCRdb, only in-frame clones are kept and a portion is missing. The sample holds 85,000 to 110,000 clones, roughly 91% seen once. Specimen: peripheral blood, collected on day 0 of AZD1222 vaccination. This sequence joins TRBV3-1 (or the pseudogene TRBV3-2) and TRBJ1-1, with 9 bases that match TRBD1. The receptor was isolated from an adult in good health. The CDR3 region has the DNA TGTGCCAGCAGCCGGGACAGGGTCACTGAAGCTTTCTTT. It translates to CASSRDRVTEAFF.